The 5 T cell receptor beta chains below all came from one sample that was sequenced in a study of T cell responses to AZD1222 COVID-19 vaccine. Clones were sequenced by immunoSEQ multiplex PCR, and TCRdb holds only the in-frame ones, with some missing. The sample shows 150,000 to 200,000 clones, 85% to 95% of them seen only once. This specimen consisted of peripheral blood, obtained 28 days after the second dose of the MenACWY control vaccine. All receptors come from an adult who received the MenACWY meningococcal vaccine as a control.

The chain combines TRBV28 with TRBJ1-1, with D uncertain. This CDR3 is built from 10 residues. Trimming stripped 8 bases from V and 5 bases from J, with 6 bases between. The V gene's germline CDR1 is MDHEN and CDR2 SYDVKM. The CDR3 loop reads CASSSTEAFF. As DNA, the CDR3 is TGTGCCAGCTCAAGTACTGAAGCTTTCTTT.

This clone was seen once. This chain links TRBV27 with TRBJ2-2, with 7 nucleotides matching TRBD1. Germline values: CDR1 MNHEY, CDR2 SMNVEV (reference sequence). The CDR3 contains 17 residues. Germline trimming cut 0 bases from V and 4 bases from J; bases unmatched to any gene: 8. CDR3 nucleotides: TGTGCCAGCAGTTTATCTTCTAGGGGGCCCGCCACCGGGGAGCTGTTTTTT. Residues: CASSLSSRGPATGELFF.

The chain is built from TRBV18 and TRBJ1-1; TRBD1 matches 7 bases. The CDR3 consists of 14 residues. Germline CDR1 reads KGHSH; CDR2 reads LQKENI. V was clipped by 1 base and J by 3 bases; unmatched bases: 2. The CDR3 bases are TGTGCCAGCTCACCACAGGGGGCAGACACTGAAGCTTTCTTT. Translated: CASSPQGADTEAFF.

The chain uses TRBV3-1 (or the pseudogene TRBV3-2) and TRBJ2-7; D remains ambiguous. The CDR3 spans 14 residues. Germline V gene sequence: CDR1 LGHDT, CDR2 YNNKEL (reference sequence). V shed 0 bases and J shed 7 bases, with 13 bases lying between them. CDR3 amino acids: CASSQDRGPAEQYF. DNA of the CDR3: TGTGCCAGCAGCCAAGATCGAGGTCCCGCGGAGCAGTACTTC.

V and J are TRBV27 and TRBJ1-1; D call uncertain. The CDR3 spans 14 residues. The V and J ends lost 0 bases and 1 base respectively, with 6 bases between them. CDR1 and CDR2 from the germline V gene are MNHEY and SMNVEV (reference sequence). The CDR3 DNA is TGTGCCAGCAGTTTATCGCCAGCGAACACTGAAGCTTTCTTT. Translating it yields CASSLSPANTEAFF.